This T cell receptor beta chain was obtained from a study of T cell responses to AZD1222 COVID-19 vaccine (dated by TCRdb to about 2021). The study in broad terms: AZD1222 recipients with second doses at about 4 weeks or about 12 weeks were pooled, because spike-specific TCR depth and breadth did not differ between schedules. TCR sequencing was performed for about 250 trial participants, of whom about 200 were given two doses of AZD1222 and around 25 were given two doses of MenACWY control vaccine. Trial participants were enrolled into age subgroups of 18-55, 56-69 and 70-plus years, which contained 148, 28 and 57 TCR-sequenced participants, respectively.

Results the study describes overall, beyond this receptor: In the small 56-69-year group, the increase in depth fell short of significance, most likely because of low power. Vaccine-associated CD4 TCRs spanned the whole spike protein, with dominant responses in regions 160-218 and 743-854. Because no samples from the day 14 peak response were available, repertoires could be characterized only after the peak T cell response. A significant rise in spike-specific TCR breadth and depth was observed after two AZD1222 doses relative to day 0 and relative to MenACWY recipients. Reportedly, close to half of the unique spike-specific TCRs recognized epitopes lying outside the regions that are mutated in the B.1.351 and B.1.1.7 variants. Participants were mostly white British and included more females than males, and it was suggested by the authors that clonal diversity may have been underestimated. Only 5 to 7 AZD1222 recipients were SARS-CoV-2 seropositive at baseline, limiting conclusions about previously exposed vaccinees.

The CDR3 regions of human TCRbeta chains were analyzed by immunosequencing. In the paper's pipeline: TCRs in the repertoires were matched against a reference library of SARS-CoV-2-specific TCRs that had been generated with the MIRA antigen-specificity platform. Breadth meant the fraction of unique TCRs that were SARS-CoV-2-associated, whereas depth meant the fraction of total T cells that were SARS-CoV-2-associated. Using the MIRA data, each spike-specific TCR was assigned both to the spike region to which the TCR was reactive and to a CD4 or CD8 class. Log10-transformed breadth and depth values were compared by one-way ANOVA with Sidak's multiple comparisons tests. The clones in this table, taken by TCRdb from immuneACCESS, are in-frame only. Not every clone is retained; where verified, under half of the shortfall comes from an unresolved V gene, and the cause of the rest is unknown. The V and J calls and clone size come from that table; D and trimming were worked out from the DNA. The table for this sample lists over 120,000 clones; 92% of them were counted only once. The biggest ten clones account for about 3.8% of the sample.

In the paper's terms, the time point label means: baseline before first vaccination. Samples from vaccinated people were obtained from the UK trials COV001 and COV002, which included a single-blind randomized controlled phase 2/3 trial of AZD1222 (ChAdOx1 nCoV-19) in healthy adults. For TCRbeta chain sequencing, PBMC samples from trial participants were taken at day 0 and at day 28 after the second dose. V loses 5 bases of germline sequence and J loses 7 bases, and the interval between the two ends is 12 bases. From the cysteine through the phenylalanine, the CDR3 covers 13 amino acids. Kept here is only the CDR3 DNA, which spans 39 bases and is read in frame from base 1. In the case of this clone: Its specific antigen is unknown. No per-base quality is available; no much larger clone lies one base away.

This sequence uses TRBV12-3 or TRBV12-4 and TRBJ1-5; TRBD1 is perhaps the D gene, given 6 matching bases. The receptor's source is an adult in good health. The sequences come from peripheral blood, collected on day 0 of AZD1222 vaccination. The DNA sequence reads TGTGCCAGCAGTGGGGGGGGCTGGCAGCCCCAGCATTTT. It is translated as CASSGGGWQPQHF.